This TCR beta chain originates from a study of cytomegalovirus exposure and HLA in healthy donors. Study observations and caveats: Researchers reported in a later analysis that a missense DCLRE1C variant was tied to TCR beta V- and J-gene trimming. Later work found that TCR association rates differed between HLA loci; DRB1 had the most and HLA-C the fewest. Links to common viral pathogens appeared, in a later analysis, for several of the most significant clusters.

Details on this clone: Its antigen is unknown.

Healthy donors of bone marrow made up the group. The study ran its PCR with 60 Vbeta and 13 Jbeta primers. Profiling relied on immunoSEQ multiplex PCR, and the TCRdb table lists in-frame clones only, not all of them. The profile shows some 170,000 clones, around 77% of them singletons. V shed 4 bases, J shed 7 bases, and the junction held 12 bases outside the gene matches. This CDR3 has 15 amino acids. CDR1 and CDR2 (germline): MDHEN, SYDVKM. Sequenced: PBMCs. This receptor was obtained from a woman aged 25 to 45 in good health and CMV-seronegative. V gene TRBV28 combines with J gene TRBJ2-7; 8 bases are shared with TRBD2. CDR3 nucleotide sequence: TGTGCCAGCAGTTCCGGCGGGAGGTCCCTTTGGGAGCAGTACTTC. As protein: CASSSGGRSLWEQYF.